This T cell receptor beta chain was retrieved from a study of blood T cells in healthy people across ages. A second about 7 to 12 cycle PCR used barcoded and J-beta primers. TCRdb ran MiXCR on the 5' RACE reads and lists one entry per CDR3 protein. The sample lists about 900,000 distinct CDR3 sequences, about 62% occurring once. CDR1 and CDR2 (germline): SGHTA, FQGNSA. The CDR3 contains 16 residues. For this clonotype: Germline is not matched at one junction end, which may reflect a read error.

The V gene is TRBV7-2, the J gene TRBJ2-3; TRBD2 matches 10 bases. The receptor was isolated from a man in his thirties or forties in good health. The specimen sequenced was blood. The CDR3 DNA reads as TGTGCCAGCAGCTTCTACCCGGGACTAGCGAGGGATACGCGGTATTTT. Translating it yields CASSFYPGLARDTRYF.